The next 25 T cell receptor beta chains were all read from a single sample in a study of T cells in Graves' hyperthyroidism and ophthalmopathy. Amplified regions were TCR beta CDR3 sequences from RNA transcripts. In the first-round RT-PCR of the TCR CDR3, the HTBI primer set was used. TCRdb re-analysed the multiplex PCR reads in MiXCR, keeping a single row per CDR3 protein. The profile shows 730,000 or so distinct CDR3 sequences, approximately 19% of them singletons. Specimen: blood. The receptors were sampled from a woman between 50 and 59 years old with Graves' hyperthyroidism that later progressed to Graves' ophthalmopathy.

This clonotype was counted only a few times. The chain's CDR3 is CASSEGRIYGYTF. The CDR3 DNA reads TGTGCCAGCAGTGAGGGCCGCATCTATGGCTACACCTTC. The gene calls are TRBV25-1 and TRBJ1-2; D is unclear. The CDR3 is made up of 13 amino acids. The V end lost 3 bases, the J end lost 4 bases, and 9 bases lay between the germline ends. The germline V gene encodes CDR1 MGHDK and CDR2 SYGVNS.

This clonotype was counted ten times or more. The rearrangement links TRBV27 to TRBJ2-1; 8 nucleotides agree with TRBD1. Germline trimming cut 5 bases from V and 12 bases from J; bases unmatched to any gene: 6. The CDR3 spans 12 residues. Germline V gives CDR1 MNHEY, CDR2 SMNVEV (reference sequence). CDR3 sequence (DNA): TGTGCCAGCAGTCCCGTGGGGACAGGGCAGTTCTTC. Its translation: CASSPVGTGQFF.

In its sample, this clonotype was seen many times. In DNA form, the CDR3 reads TGCGCCAGCCAGAGGGGACAGGGCAATTCCGATGAGCAGTTCTTC. Encoded protein: CASQRGQGNSDEQFF. The rearrangement joins TRBV5-1 to TRBJ2-1; 9 nucleotides line up with TRBD1. The CDR3 consists of 15 residues. CDR1 SGHRS and CDR2 YFSETQ come from the germline V gene. With 7 bases clipped from V and 8 bases from J, the junction kept 13 bases outside the gene matches.

This clonotype has more than one count but fewer than ten. The chain joins TRBV20-1 to TRBJ1-6, with D hard to call. The germline V gene has CDR1 DFQATT and CDR2 SNEGSKA (reference sequence). V lost 0 bases and J 0 bases, leaving 15 bases between the germline ends. The length of the CDR3 is 18 residues. CDR3 DNA sequence: TGCAGTGCTAGAGATAAAATTGCGGGAGACTCCTATAATTCACCCCTCCACTTT. Translated: CSARDKIAGDSYNSPLHF.

This clonotype was seen only a few times. The rearrangement uses TRBV7-9 and TRBJ2-5; D gene unclear. V lost 1 base, J lost 5 bases, and 8 bases lay in between. CDR3 length equals 13 residues. CDR1 SEHNR and CDR2 FQNEAQ come from the germline V gene (reference sequence). In DNA, the CDR3 is TGTGCCAGCAGCTTAGTAGGCACGGAGACCCAGTACTTC. This codes for CASSLVGTETQYF.

This clonotype was observed a handful of times. The chain uses TRBV7-3 and TRBJ2-5; D may be TRBD2 (6 bases). V dropped 5 bases and J dropped 1 base, with 14 bases sitting between them. The CDR3 is made up of 15 amino acids. Germline V gives CDR1 SGHTA, CDR2 FQGTGA. The CDR3 loop reads CASSPLGGLQETQYF. The CDR3 DNA is TGTGCCAGCAGCCCCCTCGGGGGACTCCAAGAGACCCAGTACTTC.

This clonotype was recorded a few times. This chain joins TRBV27 and TRBJ1-2; D unresolved. The CDR3 extends over 16 amino acids. Trimming took off 4 bases at V and 4 bases at J, with 19 bases between the two ends. CDR1 and CDR2 from the germline V gene are MNHEY and SMNVEV (reference sequence). CDR3 residues: CASSSPGSGLGYGYTF. The CDR3 DNA is TGTGCCAGCAGTTCACCCGGTTCGGGTTTGGGCTATGGCTACACCTTC.

The sample holds many counts of this clonotype. This sequence joins TRBV7-9 and TRBJ1-6, with a weak D call TRBD1 (6 bases). Trimming pared 2 bases from V and 4 bases from J, leaving 18 bases between. The CDR3 contains 18 residues. Germline CDR1 is SEHNR and CDR2 is FQNEAQ (reference sequence). The CDR3 reads CASSLTGGQKRYNSPLHF. For the CDR3, the DNA is TGTGCCAGCAGCTTAACCGGGGGGCAGAAGAGATATAATTCACCCCTCCACTTT.

This clonotype was picked up many times. The gene calls are TRBV12-3 or TRBV12-4 and TRBJ1-1; TRBD1 agrees at 7 bases. This CDR3 is built from 13 residues. The junction had 3 bases not matched to a gene; V was cut back by 6 bases and J by 2 bases. CDR3 residues: CASSSGGNTEAFF. The CDR3, as DNA: TGTGCCAGCAGCTCAGGGGGAAACACTGAAGCTTTCTTT.

This clonotype was detected only a few times. The chain carries TRBV20-1 and TRBJ2-1; D possibly uses TRBD1 or TRBD2 (5 bases each). Germline CDR1 reads DFQATT; CDR2 reads SNEGSKA (reference sequence). V lost 3 bases, J lost 5 bases, and 8 bases lay in between. The CDR3 is 12 residues long. The CDR3 nucleotides read TGCAGTGCTAGGGGGGAAAACAATGAGCAGTTCTTC. It specifies CSARGENNEQFF.

The V call is TRBV5-4, the J call TRBJ1-5; TRBD1 is a possible D gene (5 bases). Germline V gene sequence: CDR1 SGHNT, CDR2 YYREEE (reference sequence). This CDR3 is 15 amino acids long. V was trimmed by 1 base and J by 6 bases, leaving 14 bases between them. This CDR3 reads CASSLTSRDSQPQHF. The CDR3 DNA reads as TGTGCCAGCAGCTTGACAAGCAGGGATAGTCAGCCCCAGCATTTT. Combining the CDR3 with reference TRBV5-4 and TRBJ1-5 gives the whole variable domain ETGVTQSPTHLIKTRGQQVTLRCSSQSGHNTVSWYQQALGQGPQFIFQYYREEENGRGNFPPRFSGLQFPNYSSELNVNALELDDSALYLCASSLTSRDSQPQHFGDGTRLSIL.

This clonotype was picked up many times. This chain joins TRBV11-2 and TRBJ1-1, with 7 bases identical to TRBD1. Looked up from germline, CDR1 is SGHAT and CDR2 is FQNNGV. With 3 bases clipped from V and 6 bases from J, the junction kept 16 bases outside the gene matches. The CDR3 runs to 17 residues. The CDR3 loop reads CASSFRGDRVLGSEAFF. The CDR3 DNA is TGTGCCAGCAGCTTCCGGGGCGACAGGGTTCTGGGCTCTGAAGCTTTCTTT.

The chain uses TRBV15 and TRBJ1-4; D might be TRBD1 (5 bases). The germline CDR1 and CDR2 sequences are LNHNV and YYDKDF (reference sequence). Trimming stripped 0 bases from V and 3 bases from J, with 14 bases between. This CDR3 is 17 amino acids long. The CDR3 DNA sequence: TGTGCCACCAGCAGAGATCGGGGGACGGGATCTAATGAAAAACTGTTTTTT. Translated, it gives CATSRDRGTGSNEKLFF. Full variable domain (outside the CDR3, taken from reference TRBV15 and TRBJ1-4): DAMVIQNPRYQVTQFGKPVTLSCSQTLNHNVMYWYQQKSSQAPKLLFHYYDKDFNNEADTPDNFQSRRPNTSFCFLDIRSPGLGDTAMYLCATSRDRGTGSNEKLFFGSGTQLSVL.

This clonotype has just a few counts. The chain employs TRBV27 and TRBJ2-3; D possibly corresponds to TRBD2 (7 bases). The CDR3 is 11 amino acids. Trimming took off 9 bases at V and 6 bases at J, with 10 bases between the two ends. Looked up from germline, CDR1 is MNHEY and CDR2 is SMNVEV (reference sequence). CDR3 in amino acids: CARGGRDTQYF. CDR3 in DNA: TGTGCCAGGGGGGGGCGGGATACGCAGTATTTT.

There are many counts of this clonotype. The J gene is TRBJ2-3, the V gene TRBV30, with TRBD2 matching 8 bases. CDR3 size: 14 residues. In germline, CDR1 is GTSNPN, CDR2 SVGIG (reference sequence). J gave up 4 bases and V 1 base, and 4 bases lay outside the gene matches. DNA of the CDR3: TGTGCCTGGAGTGCTGGACTAGCTGCAGATACGCAGTATTTT. This gives the protein CAWSAGLAADTQYF.

The rearrangement joins TRBV18 to TRBJ1-5; no reliable D call. Germline V gene sequence: CDR1 KGHSH, CDR2 LQKENI. Trimming shortened V by 2 bases and J by 7 bases, and 12 bases separated the two germline ends. The CDR3 loop spans 14 amino acids. This chain's CDR3 is CASSPEVKTQPQHF. The CDR3 nucleotides read TGTGCCAGCTCACCAGAAGTCAAAACACAGCCCCAGCATTTT.

The chain links TRBV19 to TRBJ1-2; TRBD1 agrees at 9 bases. The CDR3 sequence is 17 residues long. Trimming removed 4 bases from V and 2 bases from J; junction bases left unmatched: 11. Germline CDR1 reads LNHDA; CDR2 reads SQIVND (reference sequence). The CDR3 sequence: CASSTSPGTGRNYGYTF. In nucleotides, the CDR3 is TGTGCCAGTAGTACCTCACCGGGGACAGGGAGAAACTATGGCTACACCTTC.

This clonotype was counted only a few times. The chain is built from TRBV11-2 and TRBJ1-3; 7 positions match TRBD1. V trimming: 5 bases; J trimming: 4 bases; junction bases outside the gene matches: 8. The CDR3 length is 15 residues. Germline V gene data show CDR1 as SGHAT and CDR2 as FQNNGV. The CDR3, as DNA: TGTGCCAGCAGCCGCCCCACAGGGGTAGGAAACACCATATATTTT. Amino acids: CASSRPTGVGNTIYF.

The chain links TRBV10-3 to TRBJ2-2, with D perhaps matching TRBD1 (6 bases). Per germline, CDR1 ENHRY and CDR2 SYGVKD. The germline V and J ends were trimmed by 10 bases and 4 bases, with 13 bases remaining between them. The CDR3 loop spans 13 amino acids. Written as DNA, the CDR3 is TGTGCCACTCGGACAGTAGGCACCGGGGAGCTGTTTTTT. Encoded protein: CATRTVGTGELFF.

This clonotype was seen ten or more times. As DNA, the CDR3 is TGTGCCAGCAGTTGGAGAAAGACAGGGGCTGGGGCCAACGTCCTGACTTTC. As protein: CASSWRKTGAGANVLTF. The chain recombines TRBV12-3 or TRBV12-4 with TRBJ2-6; TRBD1 aligns across 8 bases. Trimming at V came to 4 bases and at J to 2 bases, leaving 7 bases not matched to a gene. The CDR3 runs to 17 residues.

This clonotype was detected ten times or more. CDR3 sequence: CSARVMGELSYEQYF. The CDR3 nucleotides are TGCAGTGCTAGAGTGATGGGGGAACTCTCCTACGAGCAGTACTTC. The V and J genes are TRBV20-1 and TRBJ2-7, with D possibly being TRBD1 or TRBD2 (5 bases each). Germline V gene sequence: CDR1 DFQATT, CDR2 SNEGSKA (reference sequence). V gave up 1 base and J gave up 0 bases, with 13 bases separating them. This CDR3 region has 15 residues.

The V gene is TRBV28, the J gene TRBJ2-1; no reliable D call. V was cut by 4 bases and J by 7 bases, with 14 bases left in between. This CDR3 region has 14 residues. Germline assignment: CDR1 MDHEN and CDR2 SYDVKM. The CDR3 spells CASSSRTAVNEQFF. The CDR3 nucleotides are TGTGCCAGCAGTTCCCGTACGGCCGTGAATGAGCAGTTCTTC.

Many counts were recorded for this clonotype. The rearrangement joins TRBV2 to TRBJ2-7; D perhaps matches TRBD2 (6 bases). This CDR3 contains 12 residues. CDR1 and CDR2 from the germline V gene are SNHLY and FYNNEI. Trimming stripped 2 bases from V and 6 bases from J, with 8 bases between. CDR3 residues: CASSESRGEQYF. The CDR3 DNA is TGTGCCAGCAGTGAATCGCGGGGCGAGCAGTACTTC. The full variable domain, with the rest looked up from reference TRBV2 and TRBJ2-7, is EPEVTQTPSHQVTQMGQEVILRCVPISNHLYFYWYRQILGQKVEFLVSFYNNEISEKSEIFDDQFSVERPDGSNFTLKIRSTKLEDSAMYFCASSESRGEQYFGPGTRLTVT.

This clonotype was observed many times. The V gene is TRBV11-2, the J gene TRBJ2-7; either TRBD1 or TRBD2 may supply D (5 bases each). V lost 1 base to trimming and J lost 2 bases, with 9 bases between them. Germline assignment: CDR1 SGHAT and CDR2 FQNNGV. This CDR3 has 14 amino acids. The CDR3 DNA sequence: TGTGCCAGCAGCTTAGGTACGGGGCCCTACGAGCAGTACTTC. Its translation is CASSLGTGPYEQYF. Complete variable domain (other parts from reference TRBV11-2 and TRBJ2-7): EAGVAQSPRYKIIEKRQSVAFWCNPISGHATLYWYQQILGQGPKLLIQFQNNGVVDDSQLPKDRFSAERLKGVDSTLKIQPAKLEDSAVYLCASSLGTGPYEQYFGPGTRLTVT.

This clonotype was counted only a few times. In DNA form, the CDR3 reads TGTGCCAGCAGTGAAGAGGTCCGCCCGGATTCACCCCTCCACTTT. Translation gives CASSEEVRPDSPLHF. The chain has TRBV6-1 and TRBJ1-6; D is unresolved. Between the trimmed V and J ends, which lost 1 base and 8 bases, there was a span of 12 bases. CDR3 length equals 15 residues. Per the germline V gene, CDR1 is MNHNS and CDR2 is SASEGT.